This is a list of T cell receptor beta chains from one sample in a study of vaccination and CD4 T cells after COVID-19. TCRdb reprocessed the PCR reads via MiXCR and lists one record per CDR3 protein. The table has 17,000 or so distinct CDR3 sequences, around two fifths seen once. The antigens these receptors bind are not known. Material: CD4+ T cells from blood, cultured in vitro. These receptors originate from a human donor who had recovered from COVID-19. Each CDR3 is given with its conserved first and last residue. D genes are given only for firm matches. Clone size appears in some rows only: once, few, many, or a class for an expanded clone.

v_gene	abundance	len	d_gene	j_gene	CDR3nt	CDR3aa
TRBV7-8	-	14	-	TRBJ1-3	TGTGCCAGCAGCTTAGTAGTCTCTGGAAACACCATATATTTT	CASSLVVSGNTIYF
TRBV6-1	few	14	TRBD1	TRBJ1-5	TGTGCCAGCAGTCCTTCGACAGGGGGTCAGCCCCAGCATTTT	CASSPSTGGQPQHF
TRBV20-1	-	14	TRBD2	TRBJ2-1	TGCAGTGCTACTACTAGCGGGAGTTACAATGAGCAGTTCTTC	CSATTSGSYNEQFF
TRBV24-1	-	14	-	TRBJ2-1	TGTGCCACCAGTGGCAGCAGCTCCTACAATGAGCAGTTCTTC	CATSGSSSYNEQFF
TRBV2	-	14	-	TRBJ2-7	TGTGCCAGCAGTTTAGAACCGGTGGCCTACGAGCAGTACTTC	CASSLEPVAYEQYF
TRBV18	-	15	TRBD1	TRBJ2-3	TGTGCCAGCTCACCGGGACAGGGGGATTCGGGTACGCAGTATTTT	CASSPGQGDSGTQYF
TRBV7-4	-	11	-	TRBJ2-1	TGTGCCAGCAGGCATAGTTGTGAGCAGTTCTTC	CASRHSCEQFF
TRBV11-2	-	13	TRBD2	TRBJ2-7	TGTGCCAGCAAACTAGCGGGAGGTCTCGAGCAGTACTTC	CASKLAGGLEQYF
TRBV5-4	-	16	-	TRBJ2-1	TGTGCCAGCAGCACAGGGACTCGGACTGTATACAATGAGCAGTTCTTC	CASSTGTRTVYNEQFF
TRBV20-1	-	19	-	TRBJ2-7	TGCAGTGCTAGAGATCCCTTCTCTGAGACCACGTCATACTCCTACGAGCAGTACTTC	CSARDPFSETTSYSYEQYF